This is a list of T cell receptor beta chains from one sample in a study of cytomegalovirus exposure and HLA in healthy donors. The protocol was immunoSEQ multiplex PCR, while the TCRdb copy is restricted to in-frame clones and leaves out a portion. The repertoire has about 43,000 clones, 64% of them found once; the top ten carry about 9%. The sample was PBMCs. The receptors derive from a human donor in good health. Each CDR3 is given with its conserved first and last residue.

V	CDR3
TRBV7-2	CASREGFNYGYTF
TRBV4-2	CASSQDRMGDYQPQHF
TRBV5-4	CASSSPISTGELFF
TRBV5-1	CASSLSVAETYEQYF
TRBV6-1	CASSQDRDSAGNTIYF
TRBV7-8	CASSLSGQPNYGYTF
TRBV5-1	CASSSGQLNTEAFF
TRBV4-2	CASSQTISGTGGSPLHF
TRBV7-8	CASSQTGSNTGELFF
TRBV19	CASSILTGSEQYF
TRBV6-5	CASSLTSGAYEQYF
TRBV10-3	CAISGEQGTYGYTF
TRBV6-1	CASSGTKFGYTF
TRBV2	CASTGGWGAGELFF
TRBV7-2	CASSLTVYQPQHF
TRBV30	CAWSGDSLYGYTF
TRBV18	CASSYTTENTEAFF
TRBV7-8	CASSLEYRDNYGYTF
TRBV5-1	CASSSGTAYEKLFF
TRBV5-1	CASSLARGAHEKLFF
TRBV2	CASSESVGLAASPQYF
TRBV7-9	CASSLGLAAGELFF
TRBV4-1	CASSLHRAYNSPLHF
TRBV30	CAWLGDRSNYGYTF
TRBV4-2	CASSQGTGYYGYTF
TRBV6-5	CASSRGDQETQYF
TRBV19	CASNSLDSTTNEKLFF
TRBV14	CATSFSGSGYEQYF
TRBV30	CACRDRPPYNEQFF
TRBV10-3	CAIKQGVGTDTQYF
TRBV28	CASSPRLLAKNIQYF
TRBV5-1	CASSLSGGNYNEQFF
TRBV7-2	CASSLVLAGGPGEQYF
TRBV27	CAAARGGNYGYTF
TRBV7-2	CASSLVQARGPDTQYF
TRBV11-2	CASSQLGGQGTYEQYF
TRBV18	CASSPTGADTDTQYF
TRBV5-4	CASSLGGWNNQPQHF
TRBV11-3	CASSRSSGVAEQYF
TRBV4-3	CASSQGLAGYTGELFF
TRBV6-5	CASSLGGGGTEAFF
TRBV18	CASSPGQGRSPLHF
TRBV7-2	CASGRNSGNTIYF